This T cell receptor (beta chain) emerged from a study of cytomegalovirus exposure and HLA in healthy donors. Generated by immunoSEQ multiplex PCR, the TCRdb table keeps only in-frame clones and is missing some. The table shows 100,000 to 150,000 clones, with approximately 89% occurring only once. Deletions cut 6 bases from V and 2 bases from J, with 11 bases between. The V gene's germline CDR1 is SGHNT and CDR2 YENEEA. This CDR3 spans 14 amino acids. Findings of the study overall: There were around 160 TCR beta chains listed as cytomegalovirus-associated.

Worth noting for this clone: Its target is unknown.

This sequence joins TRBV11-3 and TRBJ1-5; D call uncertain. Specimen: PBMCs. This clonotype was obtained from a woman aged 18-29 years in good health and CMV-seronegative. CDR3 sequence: CASSQREGNQPQHF. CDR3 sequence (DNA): TGTGCCAGCAGTCAAAGGGAGGGCAATCAGCCCCAGCATTTT.